The sequence of this T cell receptor beta chain was determined in a study of blood T cell repertoires in COVID-19. Study overall: Some COVID-19 samples were acute and others convalescent; all came from the United States, Italy and Spain. In each case, the material was cDNA or gDNA derived from T cells, B-cell-depleted T cells, or PBMCs.

This clone showed up just once. The CDR3 spans 14 residues. Germline V CDR1 and CDR2: SGHTA, FQGTGA. The V segment lost 4 bases and the J segment 5 bases; nucleotides outside the gene matches: 6. As originally analysed: Using reference gene primer amplification, nucleated cell counts were estimated. Using immunoSEQ multiplex PCR, the repertoire was profiled, and TCRdb retains in-frame clones only, with some absent. V and J calls plus clone size are reproduced from that table; the DNA served to infer D and trimming. The table records around 300,000 clones, roughly 89% of them present only once. The receptor comes from a woman in her twenties or thirties with active or convalescent COVID-19. This chain uses TRBV7-3 with TRBJ2-5; TRBD1 agrees at 8 bases. The sequencing input was peripheral blood. The CDR3, as DNA: TGTGCCAGCAGCTCGGGACAGGACGGGGAGACCCAGTACTTC. It codes for CASSSGQDGETQYF.